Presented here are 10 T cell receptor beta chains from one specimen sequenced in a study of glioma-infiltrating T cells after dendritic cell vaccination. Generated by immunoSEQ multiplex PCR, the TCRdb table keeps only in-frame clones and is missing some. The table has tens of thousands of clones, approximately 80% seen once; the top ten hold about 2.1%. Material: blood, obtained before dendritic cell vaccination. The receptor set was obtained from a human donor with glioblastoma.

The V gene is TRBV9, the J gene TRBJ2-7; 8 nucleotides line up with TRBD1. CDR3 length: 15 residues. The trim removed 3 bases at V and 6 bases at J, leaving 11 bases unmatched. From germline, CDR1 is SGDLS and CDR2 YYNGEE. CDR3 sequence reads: CASSATGELFGEQYF. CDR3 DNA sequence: TGTGCCAGCAGCGCGACAGGGGAGTTATTCGGCGAGCAGTACTTC.

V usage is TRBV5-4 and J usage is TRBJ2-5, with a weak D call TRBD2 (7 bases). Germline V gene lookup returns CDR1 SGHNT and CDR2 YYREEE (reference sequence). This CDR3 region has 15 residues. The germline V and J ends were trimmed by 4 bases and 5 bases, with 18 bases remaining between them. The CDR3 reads CASSPGVGGPETQYF. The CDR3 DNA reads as TGTGCCAGCAGCCCTGGCGTGGGGGGGCCGGAGACCCAGTACTTC. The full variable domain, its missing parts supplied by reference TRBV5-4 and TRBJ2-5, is ETGVTQSPTHLIKTRGQQVTLRCSSQSGHNTVSWYQQALGQGPQFIFQYYREEENGRGNFPPRFSGLQFPNYSSELNVNALELDDSALYLCASSPGVGGPETQYFGPGTRLLVL.

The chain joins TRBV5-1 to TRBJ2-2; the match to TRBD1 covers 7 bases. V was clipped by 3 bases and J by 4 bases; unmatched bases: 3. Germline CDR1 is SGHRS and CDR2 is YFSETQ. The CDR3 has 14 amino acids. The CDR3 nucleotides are TGCGCCAGCAGCTCGACAGGGAGCACCGGGGAGCTGTTTTTT. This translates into CASSSTGSTGELFF.

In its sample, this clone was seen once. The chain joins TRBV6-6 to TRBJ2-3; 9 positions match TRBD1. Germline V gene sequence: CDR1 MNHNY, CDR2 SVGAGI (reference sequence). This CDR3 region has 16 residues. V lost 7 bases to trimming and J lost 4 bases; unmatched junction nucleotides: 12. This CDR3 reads CASNPGQGLWADTQYF. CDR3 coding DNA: TGTGCCAGCAATCCGGGACAGGGTTTGTGGGCAGATACGCAGTATTTT.

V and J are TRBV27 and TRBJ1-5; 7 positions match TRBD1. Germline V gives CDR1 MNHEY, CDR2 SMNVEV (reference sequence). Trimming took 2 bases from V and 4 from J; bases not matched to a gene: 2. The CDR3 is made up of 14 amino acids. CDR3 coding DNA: TGTGCCAGCAGTTTAGCCAGGGGGAATCAGCCCCAGCATTTT. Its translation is CASSLARGNQPQHF.

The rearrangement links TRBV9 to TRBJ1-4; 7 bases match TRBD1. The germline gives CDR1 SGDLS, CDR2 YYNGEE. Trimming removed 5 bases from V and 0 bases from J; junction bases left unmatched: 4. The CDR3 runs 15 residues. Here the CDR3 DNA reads TGTGCCAGCAGTCCGGGACAGACAACTAATGAAAAACTGTTTTTT. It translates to CASSPGQTTNEKLFF.

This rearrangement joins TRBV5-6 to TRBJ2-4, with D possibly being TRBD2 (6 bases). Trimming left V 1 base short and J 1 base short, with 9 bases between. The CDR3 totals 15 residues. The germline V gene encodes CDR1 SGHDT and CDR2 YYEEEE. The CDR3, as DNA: TGTGCCAGCAGCTTGCTGGAGGGGGCCAAAAACATTCAGTACTTC. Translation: CASSLLEGAKNIQYF.

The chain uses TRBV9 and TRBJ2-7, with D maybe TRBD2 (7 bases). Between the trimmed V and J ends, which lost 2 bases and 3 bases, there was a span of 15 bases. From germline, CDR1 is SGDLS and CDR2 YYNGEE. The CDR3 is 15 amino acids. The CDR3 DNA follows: TGTGCCAGCAGCGTCGGGCGGGGGCCGAACTACGAGCAGTACTTC. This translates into CASSVGRGPNYEQYF.

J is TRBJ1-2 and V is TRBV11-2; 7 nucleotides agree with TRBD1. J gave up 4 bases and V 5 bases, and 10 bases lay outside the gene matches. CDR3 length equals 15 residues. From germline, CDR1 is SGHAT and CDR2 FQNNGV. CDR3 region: CASSISGTVGYGYTF. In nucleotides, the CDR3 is TGTGCCAGCAGCATCTCCGGGACAGTGGGCTATGGCTACACCTTC.

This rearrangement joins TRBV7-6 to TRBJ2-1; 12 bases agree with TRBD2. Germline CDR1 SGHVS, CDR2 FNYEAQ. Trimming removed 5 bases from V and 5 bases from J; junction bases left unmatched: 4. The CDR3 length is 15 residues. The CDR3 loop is CASSRTSGINNEQFF. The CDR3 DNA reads TGTGCCAGCAGCCGGACTAGCGGGATCAACAATGAGCAGTTCTTC.